This TCR beta chain was identified during a study of blood T cell repertoires in COVID-19 (dated by TCRdb to about 2020). Context from the whole study: Samples from collaborators originated in the United States, Italy and Spain and spanned both the acute and convalescent phases of COVID-19. The prospective study material was composed of cDNA or gDNA derived from T cells, B-cell-depleted T cells, or PBMCs. The dataset comprised deeply sampled blood TCRbeta repertoires from subjects exposed to, actively infected with, or recovered from COVID-19. A freely available public database, intended as a resource for researchers studying the immune response to SARS-CoV-2, is where the repertoires were released. The samples were drawn from the first 160 participants of the ongoing ImmuneRACE study and from 1,254 subjects provided by 6 global collaborators. The sample metadata nearly always contained a de-identified subject ID, COVID-19 status, age in years and sex. Where HLA class I and class II types were available, the types were taken from metadata supplied by the sample provider, not from assay-based typing.

Points on this clone: Its antigen remains undetermined. The input lacks base qualities; no much larger clone sits a single base away.

Enrolling through a virtual design, the prospective study's participants ranged in age from roughly 18 to 95 years and lived across about two dozen United States geographic areas. In the prospective study, cohorts were assigned on the basis of participant-reported clinical history obtained from a screening survey and a study questionnaire. Exposed participants were defined as having been in contact with someone with a PCR-confirmed or clinician-diagnosed COVID-19 case within 2 weeks of study entry. In the prospective study, whole blood, serum and a nasopharyngeal or oropharyngeal swab were collected from each participant by mobile phlebotomists. Over an approximately 2-month period, participants in the prospective study had the option of providing additional blood draws and questionnaires. Before DNA extraction, blood samples from the prospective study were shipped at room temperature or frozen.

The CDR3 runs 14 residues from the cysteine to the phenylalanine. The kept DNA is CDR3 alone, 42 bases in frame from the first base. V has 3 bases trimmed and J has 7 bases trimmed; junction bases matching no gene number 3. From the germline V gene, CDR1 is SGDLS and CDR2 is YYNGEE. What the study reported, not specific to this receptor: How much clinical and demographic metadata was included differed by source and by participant, and the metadata was provided uncurated.

TCRbeta CDR3 regions were amplified from genomic DNA using the immunoSEQ Assay, a bias-controlled multiplex PCR. On the study's bioinformatics: The number of nucleated cells in each sample was estimated by amplification of reference gene primers within the assay. Sequence reads were collapsed and filtered to measure the absolute abundance of every unique TCRbeta CDR3 rearrangement. For each sample, productive Simpson clonality was calculated by taking the square root of Simpson's diversity index across productive rearrangements. Imported from immuneACCESS, the table was reduced by TCRdb to in-frame sequences with V and J called. These copies leave out some clones; in studies compared against another copy, an unresolved V gene accounts for under half, and the cause of the remainder is not known. That table gives V, J and clone size, and the DNA gave D and trimming. The sample table lists approximately 270,000 clones, more than 85% of them with a count of one. The ten largest clones take up around 2.8% of the sample.

This clonotype was sampled from a man in his forties who had been exposed to COVID-19. Sequencing used PBMCs or T cells enriched from blood (not recorded which). The receptor chain draws on TRBV9 and TRBJ2-1; TRBD2 lines up with 11 middle nucleotides. The nucleotides read TGTGCCAGCAGCGCTCCTAGCGGGGGGAATGAGCAGTTCTTC. This codes for CASSAPSGGNEQFF.